Below are 10 T cell receptor beta chains sequenced from a single sample in a study of T cell repertoires in cytomegalovirus infection. No cognate antigen is known for these TCRs. A single record per CDR3 protein comes from TCRdb applying MiXCR to the reads. This sample carries around 570,000 distinct CDR3 sequences, about 40% of them seen once, and the ten largest clones take around 50%. Sample: cultured PBMCs, taken from culture after CMV antigen stimulation. The receptors derive from a human donor in good health (CMV status not recorded). Some clones in this sample may be carry-over from other donors' samples.

The gene calls are TRBV15 and TRBJ2-3; D tentatively reads TRBD1 or TRBD2 (6 bases each). Trimming removed 1 base at V and 2 bases at J, with 16 bases between. The germline CDR1 and CDR2 sequences are LNHNV and YYDKDF (reference sequence). CDR3 length: 17 residues. In DNA form, the CDR3 reads TGTGCCACCAGCAGAGGTCAGGGGACTTCCACCACAGATACGCAGTATTTT. This sequence encodes CATSRGQGTSTTDTQYF.

A few counts support this clonotype. This chain joins TRBV27 and TRBJ1-6; 9 nucleotides align to TRBD1. V shed 3 bases and J 6 bases; nucleotides not matched to a gene: 3. The CDR3 length is 15 residues. Germline CDR1 MNHEY, CDR2 SMNVEV (reference sequence). The CDR3 loop reads CASSFRDRANSPLHF. The CDR3 DNA is TGTGCCAGCAGTTTCCGGGACAGGGCTAATTCACCCCTCCACTTT.

J is TRBJ2-7 and V is TRBV5-6; D ambiguous. The V gene's germline CDR1 is SGHDT and CDR2 YYEEEE. CDR3 size: 16 residues. The V end was cut by 0 bases, the J end by 8 bases, with 21 bases between. The DNA of the CDR3 is TGTGCCAGCAGCTTGGACCTCTTGGCATCTTCTACGAAGCAGTACTTC. It encodes CASSLDLLASSTKQYF.

The V call is TRBV7-9, the J call TRBJ1-6; a possible D gene is TRBD1 (6 bases). V shed 5 bases and J shed 7 bases, with 15 bases lying between them. The CDR3 sequence is 15 residues long. Germline V gene lookup returns CDR1 SEHNR and CDR2 FQNEAQ (reference sequence). The CDR3 is CASSPAPGANSPLHF. The CDR3 DNA follows: TGTGCCAGCAGCCCAGCTCCGGGGGCGAATTCACCCCTCCACTTT.

This clonotype was detected only once. This may arise from a read error, as a much more abundant clone is one base away. The rearrangement uses TRBV6-2 or TRBV6-3 and TRBJ2-5; D is unclear. V lost 2 bases to trimming and J lost 6 bases, with 4 bases between them. CDR3 size: 11 residues. Germline V gene sequence: CDR1 MNHEY, CDR2 SVGEGT. CDR3 sequence reads: CASSYGKTQYF. The DNA for the CDR3 is TGTGCCAGCAGTTACGGGAAGACCCAGTACTTC.

The gene calls are TRBV5-1 and TRBJ1-1; weak D call: TRBD1 (5 bases). Looked up from germline, CDR1 is SGHRS and CDR2 is YFSETQ. V lost 0 bases to trimming and J lost 0 bases, with 12 bases between them. The CDR3 runs to 16 residues. The CDR3 sequence is CASSLVGAGLNTEAFF. In nucleotides, the CDR3 is TGCGCCAGCAGCTTGGTCGGGGCAGGGTTGAACACTGAAGCTTTCTTT.

This clonotype was recorded once. V and J are TRBV19 and TRBJ1-2; D gene unclear. CDR3 length: 12 residues. The V gene's germline CDR1 is LNHDA and CDR2 SQIVND (reference sequence). V was pared by 4 bases and J by 4 bases, with 7 bases between. The CDR3 coding sequence is TGTGCCAGTAGTACCCGGACCTATGGCTACACCTTC. This codes for CASSTRTYGYTF.

V is TRBV4-2 and J is TRBJ2-7, with D perhaps matching TRBD1 (5 bases). The germline V gene encodes CDR1 LGHNA and CDR2 YNFKEQ. Deletions cut 0 bases from V and 6 bases from J, with 9 bases between. This CDR3 spans 13 amino acids. CDR3 bases: TGTGCCAGCAGCCAAGATGGGGCCCTCGAGCAGTACTTC. It yields the protein CASSQDGALEQYF.

The chain couples TRBV2 to TRBJ2-6, with D perhaps matching TRBD1 (6 bases). Germline loops: CDR1 SNHLY, CDR2 FYNNEI. The CDR3 spans 21 residues. Trimming left V 7 bases short and J 0 bases short, with 28 bases between. CDR3 in DNA: TGTGCCAGCACCACAGGGTTCCGCTACTCCTTACGAGTCTCTGGGGCCAACGTCCTGACTTTC. This encodes CASTTGFRYSLRVSGANVLTF.

The chain uses TRBV7-2 and TRBJ1-1; no clear D. This CDR3 region has 13 residues. V gave up 3 bases and J gave up 4 bases, with 9 bases separating them. The germline V gene encodes CDR1 SGHTA and CDR2 FQGNSA. The CDR3 loop reads CASSFGEVTEAFF. The CDR3 DNA follows: TGTGCCAGCAGCTTCGGGGAGGTCACTGAAGCTTTCTTT.